These T cell receptor beta chains were read from a single sample in a study of blood T cells in healthy people across ages. TCRdb re-analysed the 5' RACE reads in MiXCR, keeping a single row per CDR3 protein. The sample lists approximately 800,000 distinct CDR3 sequences, less than 60% occurring once. The source material was blood. These receptor sequences come from a man older than 75 in good health. Each CDR3 is given with its conserved first and last residue. A D gene is named only where the DNA matches it firmly. The size field is filled for only some rows; it gives once, few, many or a size class.

size	length	V	J	D	CDR3	DNA
many	15	TRBV29-1	TRBJ2-3	NA	CSVEQGQRGTDTQYF	TGCAGCGTTGAACAGGGGCAGAGGGGCACAGATACGCAGTATTTT
few	16	TRBV7-9	TRBJ2-3	TRBD1	CASSSTWTGGTDTQYF	TGTGCCAGCAGCTCTACTTGGACAGGGGGCACAGATACGCAGTATTTT
NA	14	TRBV5-1	TRBJ1-1	TRBD1	CASSTGQADTEAFF	TGCGCCAGCAGCACGGGACAGGCGGACACTGAAGCTTTCTTT
many	13	TRBV7-2	TRBJ2-1	NA	CASSTRNYNEQFF	TGTGCCAGCAGCACCCGAAACTACAATGAGCAGTTCTTC
NA	13	TRBV12-3/TRBV12-4	TRBJ1-2	NA	CASSPTTGYGYTF	TGTGCCAGCAGTCCTACCACGGGCTATGGCTACACCTTC
NA	15	TRBV4-3	TRBJ2-1	TRBD1	CASSHSGTGDNEQFF	TGCGCCAGCAGCCACTCCGGGACAGGGGACAATGAGCAGTTCTTC
many	14	TRBV5-1	TRBJ1-2	TRBD1	CASSPTGGNYGYTF	TGCGCCAGCAGCCCGACAGGGGGCAACTATGGCTACACCTTC
many	16	TRBV9	TRBJ2-3	NA	CASSVENRGSADTQYF	TGTGCCAGCAGCGTAGAAAATAGGGGGAGCGCAGATACGCAGTATTTT
many	14	TRBV10-2	TRBJ2-3	TRBD1	CASRQGARSDTQYF	TGCGCCAGCAGACAGGGGGCAAGATCAGATACGCAGTATTTT
NA	15	TRBV7-7	TRBJ2-5	NA	CASCFQSGFQETQYF	TGTGCTAGCTGCTTCCAAAGCGGGTTCCAAGAGACCCAGTACTTC
few	13	TRBV28	TRBJ1-5	NA	CASTPRFFQPQHF	TGTGCCAGCACCCCCCGCTTCTTTCAGCCCCAGCATTTT
few	17	TRBV7-2	TRBJ2-1	TRBD2	CASSNRLARSSYNEQFF	TGTGCCAGCAGCAACCGACTAGCGCGCTCCTCCTACAATGAGCAGTTCTTC
NA	12	TRBV24-1	TRBJ2-1	NA	CATSDPQVEQFF	TGTGCCACCAGTGACCCGCAGGTTGAGCAGTTCTTC
few	15	TRBV11-1	TRBJ2-6	NA	CASRSEVSGANVLTF	TGTGCCAGCAGGTCGGAGGTCTCTGGGGCCAACGTCCTGACTTTC
NA	16	TRBV6-1	TRBJ2-3	TRBD2	CASSERTSGRSDTQYF	TGTGCCAGCAGTGAAAGGACTAGCGGGAGGTCAGATACGCAGTATTTT
NA	16	TRBV7-2	TRBJ1-5	NA	CASSPPGTRSSQPQHF	TGTGCCAGCAGCCCCCCTGGGACCCGATCCAGTCAGCCCCAGCATTTT
NA	15	TRBV7-3	TRBJ2-1	TRBD2	CARSLSSGRFNEQFF	TGTGCCCGCAGCTTAAGTAGCGGGAGGTTCAATGAGCAGTTCTTC
NA	15	TRBV6-1	TRBJ2-3	NA	CASNYKTRSTDTQYF	TGTGCCAGCAATTATAAGACACGGAGCACAGATACGCAGTATTTT
NA	14	TRBV5-1	TRBJ2-3	NA	CASSLTGVEDAQYF	TGCGCCAGCAGCTTGACGGGAGTTGAAGATGCGCAGTATTTT
NA	16	TRBV6-5	TRBJ1-5	NA	CASSTRSGVGNQPQHF	TGTGCCAGCAGTACCCGGAGTGGGGTCGGCAATCAGCCCCAGCATTTT
once	16	TRBV3-1	TRBJ2-1	NA	CASSQERRSSYNEQFF	TGTGCCAGCAGCCAAGAAAGGAGGAGCTCCTACAATGAGCAGTTCTTC
NA	18	TRBV7-2	TRBJ1-2	TRBD1	CASSLTGQGAAQNYGYTF	TGTGCCAGCAGCTTAACTGGACAGGGAGCCGCTCAGAACTATGGCTACACCTTC
NA	15	TRBV15	TRBJ2-1	TRBD2	CAASRELAGASEQFF	TGTGCCGCCAGCAGAGAACTAGCGGGTGCTAGTGAGCAGTTCTTC
NA	14	TRBV5-1	TRBJ1-4	TRBD1	CASSPRGQNEKLFF	TGCGCCAGCAGCCCTAGGGGACAGAATGAAAAACTGTTTTTT
few	14	TRBV3-1	TRBJ1-6	NA	CACTGTALVSPLHF	TGTGCCTGTACCGGGACTGCTCTCGTCTCACCCCTCCACTTT
once	12	TRBV27	TRBJ2-2	NA	CASSLTNGELFF	TGTGCCAGCAGTTTGACTAACGGGGAGCTGTTTTTT
NA	17	TRBV20-1	TRBJ2-5	TRBD2	CSATRLAGGSLQETQYF	TGCAGTGCTACGCGACTAGCGGGGGGGTCCCTACAAGAGACCCAGTACTTC
NA	19	TRBV15	TRBJ2-3	NA	CATSRALSGGRESTDTQYF	TGTGCCACCAGCAGAGCCTTATCCGGGGGTAGGGAGAGCACAGATACGCAGTATTTT
NA	13	TRBV5-5	TRBJ2-7	NA	CASNGGGASEQYF	TGTGCCAGCAACGGCGGCGGAGCCTCCGAGCAGTACTTC
once	13	TRBV20-1	TRBJ2-7	NA	CSASQANRHEQYF	TGCAGTGCTAGTCAAGCGAATAGGCACGAGCAGTACTTC
NA	13	TRBV29-1	TRBJ2-6	TRBD1	CSVDDRGSNVLTF	TGCAGCGTGGACGACAGGGGGTCCAACGTCCTGACTTTC
few	13	TRBV2	TRBJ1-1	NA	CASSRALNTEAFF	TGTGCCAGCAGCCGGGCTCTGAACACTGAAGCTTTCTTT
many	14	TRBV12-3/TRBV12-4	TRBJ2-1	NA	CASSLSGTYNEQFF	TGTGCCAGCAGTTTGTCGGGGACTTACAATGAGCAGTTCTTC
few	15	TRBV20-1	TRBJ2-1	TRBD2	CSPESGGSLYNEQFF	TGCAGCCCCGAAAGCGGCGGGAGTTTGTACAATGAGCAGTTCTTC
NA	17	TRBV28	TRBJ2-7	TRBD2	CASSLRRLAATSYEQYF	TGTGCCAGCAGTTTAAGGCGACTAGCGGCCACATCCTACGAGCAGTACTTC
few	15	TRBV7-3	TRBJ2-3	TRBD2	CASSQNSGRADTQYF	TGTGCCAGCAGCCAAAACAGCGGGAGGGCCGATACGCAGTATTTT
few	16	TRBV20-1	TRBJ2-1	TRBD2	CSARDFRAGAPNEQFF	TGCAGTGCTAGAGATTTCAGAGCGGGAGCGCCCAATGAGCAGTTCTTC
NA	15	TRBV5-4	TRBJ2-5	NA	CASSNLGGLRETQYF	TGTGCCAGCAGCAATCTAGGGGGACTAAGGGAGACCCAGTACTTC
NA	16	TRBV7-2	TRBJ2-3	TRBD2	CASSLGRGGPPDTQYF	TGTGCCAGCAGCTTAGGCCGGGGGGGCCCCCCAGATACGCAGTATTTT
NA	20	TRBV7-2	TRBJ2-5	TRBD2	CASSFGLAGTKQIRKETQYF	TGTGCCAGCAGCTTCGGACTAGCGGGAACCAAGCAAATAAGGAAGGAGACCCAGTACTTC
NA	16	TRBV15	TRBJ2-7	NA	CATSSERPSSYNEQYF	TGTGCCACCAGCAGCGAGAGACCGAGCTCCTACAATGAGCAGTACTTC
NA	13	TRBV7-2	TRBJ1-1	NA	CASRQTVNTEAFF	TGTGCCAGCAGACAGACAGTGAACACTGAAGCTTTCTTT
NA	16	TRBV5-1	TRBJ2-6	TRBD1	CASSQGDRAGANVLTF	TGCGCCAGCAGCCAGGGGGACAGGGCTGGGGCCAACGTCCTGACTTTC
many	15	TRBV14	TRBJ2-5	TRBD2	CASSQTLAGRETQYF	TGTGCCAGCAGCCAGACCCTAGCGGGACGTGAGACCCAGTACTTC
NA	16	TRBV14	TRBJ2-1	NA	CASSQSRAESYNEQFF	TGTGCCAGCAGCCAATCCAGAGCGGAATCCTACAATGAGCAGTTCTTC
NA	15	TRBV7-3	TRBJ2-5	NA	CASSPNQGPQETQYF	TGTGCCAGCAGCCCCAACCAAGGACCGCAAGAGACCCAGTACTTC
few	15	TRBV4-3	TRBJ2-5	TRBD2	CASSQGGSGKETQYF	TGCGCCAGCAGCCAAGGGGGTAGCGGGAAGGAGACCCAGTACTTC
NA	16	TRBV29-1	TRBJ2-7	TRBD2	CSVGGLAGDDSYEQYF	TGCAGCGTTGGGGGACTAGCGGGAGATGATTCCTACGAGCAGTACTTC
NA	14	TRBV7-2	TRBJ2-7	NA	CASSLPIYRYEQYF	TGTGCCAGCAGCTTACCCATTTACAGATACGAGCAGTACTTC
few	16	TRBV7-3	TRBJ2-1	NA	CASSRSGGGSYNEQFF	TGTGCCAGCAGCCGTAGCGGAGGAGGGTCCTACAATGAGCAGTTCTTC
few	16	TRBV7-2	TRBJ1-1	NA	CASSLVVAGLNTEAFF	TGTGCCAGCAGCTTAGTAGTGGCGGGCCTGAACACTGAAGCTTTCTTT
NA	12	TRBV28	TRBJ1-2	NA	CASSLRVGGYTF	TGTGCCAGCAGTCTCAGGGTGGGTGGCTACACCTTC
NA	14	TRBV10-3	TRBJ1-2	TRBD1	CAISARGLDYGYTF	TGTGCCATCAGTGCCAGGGGGCTGGACTATGGCTACACCTTC
many	15	TRBV12-3/TRBV12-4	TRBJ1-1	TRBD1	CASSGQTGGITEAFF	TGTGCCAGCAGTGGTCAGACAGGGGGGATCACTGAAGCTTTCTTT
many	14	TRBV7-2	TRBJ2-7	TRBD2	CASKVTGGPYEQYF	TGTGCCAGCAAGGTAACGGGGGGACCCTACGAGCAGTACTTC
NA	15	TRBV7-3	TRBJ2-2	NA	CASSLTSANTGELFF	TGTGCCAGCAGCTTAACTAGCGCAAACACCGGGGAGCTGTTTTTT
NA	19	TRBV24-1	TRBJ2-2	TRBD2	CATSDRASGRAPNTGELFF	TGTGCCACCAGTGATCGGGCTAGCGGGAGGGCACCCAACACCGGGGAGCTGTTTTTT
few	15	TRBV12-3/TRBV12-4	TRBJ1-1	NA	CASDIPETSGTEAFF	TGTGCCAGCGACATCCCCGAGACATCGGGCACTGAAGCTTTCTTT
NA	13	TRBV27	TRBJ1-5	NA	CASSPTWYQPQHF	TGTGCCAGCAGTCCGACGTGGTATCAGCCCCAGCATTTT